These T cell receptor beta chains were read from a single sample in a study of early stage breast cancer tumors. Assay used: immunoSEQ multiplex PCR; TCRdb lists only in-frame clones, some missing. This table has fewer than 9,000 clones, approximately 66% appearing once. Sequencing input: breast tumor tissue. These receptors originate from a person aged 65 to 85 with breast cancer. Both conserved end residues are part of each CDR3. Each record gives: V gene, clone size, CDR3 length, J gene, D gene, CDR3 DNA, CDR3 protein. The D gene is left open where the match is weak. Not every row has a clone size; where given, it reads once, few, many or a size class.

v_gene: TRBV6-6; abundance: .; len: 15; j_gene: TRBJ2-5; d_gene: .; CDR3nt: TGTGCCAGCAGTTCCCCTTACAGCCTCCAAGAGACCCAGTACTTC; CDR3aa: CASSSPYSLQETQYF
v_gene: TRBV7-6; abundance: .; len: 14; j_gene: TRBJ2-7; d_gene: TRBD2; CDR3nt: TGTGCCAGCAGCCCGGGGGGGGGATCCTACGAGCAGTACTTC; CDR3aa: CASSPGGGSYEQYF
v_gene: TRBV7-3; abundance: medium-sized; len: 13; j_gene: TRBJ2-5; d_gene: TRBD2; CDR3nt: TGTGCCAGCAGTCCAGCGGGGGAAGAGACCCAGTACTTC; CDR3aa: CASSPAGEETQYF
v_gene: TRBV5-1; abundance: .; len: 15; j_gene: TRBJ2-3; d_gene: TRBD2; CDR3nt: TGCGCCAGCAGCTTGGCGTCTAGCGGGGGCCCCACGCAGTATTTT; CDR3aa: CASSLASSGGPTQYF
v_gene: TRBV6-4; abundance: .; len: 13; j_gene: TRBJ2-7; d_gene: TRBD2; CDR3nt: TGTGCCAGCAGTGACTCAAGAAGCGGGGGAGGGTACTTC; CDR3aa: CASSDSRSGGGYF
v_gene: TRBV5-1; abundance: .; len: 14; j_gene: TRBJ2-7; d_gene: .; CDR3nt: TGCGCCAGTGGGGGCCCCTCAAGAGCCTACGAGCAGTACTTC; CDR3aa: CASGGPSRAYEQYF
v_gene: TRBV9; abundance: .; len: 17; j_gene: TRBJ2-7; d_gene: TRBD2; CDR3nt: TGTGCCAGCAGCGTAGATCCGCTAGCGGGGGCCACCTACGAGCAGTACTTC; CDR3aa: CASSVDPLAGATYEQYF
v_gene: TRBV28; abundance: .; len: 16; j_gene: TRBJ2-7; d_gene: TRBD2; CDR3nt: TGTGCCAGCAGCCCGCCGGGACTAGCGGGCGCCTACGAGCAGTACTTC; CDR3aa: CASSPPGLAGAYEQYF
v_gene: TRBV7-9; abundance: .; len: 14; j_gene: TRBJ2-7; d_gene: TRBD2; CDR3nt: TGTGCCAGCAGCTCCGCGGGAGGCGTACGCGAGCAGTACTTC; CDR3aa: CASSSAGGVREQYF
v_gene: TRBV4-1; abundance: once; len: 16; j_gene: TRBJ2-3; d_gene: TRBD2; CDR3nt: TGCGCCAGCAGCCAAGCCCAGCGGGGGAGCACAGATACGCAGTATTTT; CDR3aa: CASSQAQRGSTDTQYF
v_gene: TRBV27; abundance: .; len: 15; j_gene: TRBJ1-3; d_gene: .; CDR3nt: TGTGCCAGCAGTATGACACATTCCTCTGGAAACACCATATATTTT; CDR3aa: CASSMTHSSGNTIYF
v_gene: TRBV2; abundance: .; len: 16; j_gene: TRBJ2-7; d_gene: TRBD2; CDR3nt: TGTGCCAGCAGTGTCCTTGGGTCGCTAGCGGGGTTTGAGCAGTACTTC; CDR3aa: CASSVLGSLAGFEQYF
v_gene: TRBV28; abundance: once; len: 14; j_gene: TRBJ2-5; d_gene: TRBD1; CDR3nt: TGTGCCAGCAGTCCCTTTTACAGGGGGGAGGCCCAGTACTTC; CDR3aa: CASSPFYRGEAQYF
v_gene: TRBV19; abundance: .; len: 16; j_gene: TRBJ1-2; d_gene: .; CDR3nt: TGTGCCAGTAGTATAGTTGGTGGGCAGGGAGGCTATGGCTACACCTTC; CDR3aa: CASSIVGGQGGYGYTF
v_gene: TRBV18; abundance: .; len: 17; j_gene: TRBJ1-2; d_gene: TRBD1; CDR3nt: TGTGCCAGCTCACCACAACCGGGACAGTGGGGAATCAATGGCTACACCTTC; CDR3aa: CASSPQPGQWGINGYTF
v_gene: TRBV19; abundance: .; len: 13; j_gene: TRBJ1-2; d_gene: .; CDR3nt: TGTGCCAGTAGTATTTCGGCACAGTATGGCTACACCTTC; CDR3aa: CASSISAQYGYTF
v_gene: TRBV28; abundance: .; len: 15; j_gene: TRBJ1-5; d_gene: .; CDR3nt: TGTGCCAGCAGTCAAAAGGGGGGGTACAATCAGCCCCAGCATTTT; CDR3aa: CASSQKGGYNQPQHF
v_gene: TRBV7-2; abundance: .; len: 16; j_gene: TRBJ2-7; d_gene: .; CDR3nt: TGTGCCAGCAGCCCTCTGATGGAGCGGGCCTCCTACGAGCAGTACTTC; CDR3aa: CASSPLMERASYEQYF
v_gene: TRBV4-1; abundance: .; len: 14; j_gene: TRBJ2-7; d_gene: .; CDR3nt: TGCGCCAGCAGCCAAGATATAGGGGGCTACGAGCAGTACTTC; CDR3aa: CASSQDIGGYEQYF
v_gene: TRBV21-1; abundance: .; len: 14; j_gene: TRBJ2-5; d_gene: .; CDR3nt: TGTGCCAGCAGCAAAGCGTACCAGGGAGAGACCCAGTACTTC; CDR3aa: CASSKAYQGETQYF
v_gene: TRBV7-2; abundance: .; len: 13; j_gene: TRBJ1-2; d_gene: TRBD1; CDR3nt: TGTGCCAGCAGCCCGACAGGGGACTATGGCTACACCTTC; CDR3aa: CASSPTGDYGYTF
v_gene: TRBV6-1; abundance: .; len: 18; j_gene: TRBJ2-3; d_gene: TRBD2; CDR3nt: TGTGCCAGCAGTGAACAGACCGGCCTGGGGGGGACTCCAGATACGCAGTATTTT; CDR3aa: CASSEQTGLGGTPDTQYF
v_gene: TRBV7-3; abundance: .; len: 15; j_gene: TRBJ2-5; d_gene: TRBD2; CDR3nt: TGTGCCAGCAGCGGACTAGCGGGGGCCGGGGAGACCCAGTACTTC; CDR3aa: CASSGLAGAGETQYF
v_gene: TRBV11-3; abundance: .; len: 17; j_gene: TRBJ2-2; d_gene: .; CDR3nt: TGTGCCAGCAGCTTAGGAGGACATGTCAGGGCCACCGGGGAGCTGTTTTTT; CDR3aa: CASSLGGHVRATGELFF
v_gene: TRBV7-3; abundance: .; len: 14; j_gene: TRBJ2-2; d_gene: TRBD1; CDR3nt: TGTGCCAGCAGCCTGGACAGGGGGACCGGGGAGCTGTTTTTT; CDR3aa: CASSLDRGTGELFF
v_gene: TRBV5-4; abundance: .; len: 14; j_gene: TRBJ1-1; d_gene: .; CDR3nt: TGTGCCAGCACCCCCCAAGGGGCTGGTACTGAAGCTTTCTTT; CDR3aa: CASTPQGAGTEAFF
v_gene: TRBV6-1; abundance: .; len: 15; j_gene: TRBJ1-6; d_gene: .; CDR3nt: TGTGCCAGCAGTGCTCTACAGGGCACCGATTCACCCCTCCACTTT; CDR3aa: CASSALQGTDSPLHF
v_gene: TRBV11-2; abundance: .; len: 13; j_gene: TRBJ2-2; d_gene: .; CDR3nt: TGTGCCAGCAGCTTAGTGGCGGCCGGGGAGCTGTTTTTT; CDR3aa: CASSLVAAGELFF
v_gene: TRBV6-1; abundance: medium-sized; len: 15; j_gene: TRBJ2-7; d_gene: TRBD1; CDR3nt: TGTGCCAGCAGTGGCCTACAGGGGGCGACCTACGAGCAGTACTTC; CDR3aa: CASSGLQGATYEQYF
v_gene: TRBV30; abundance: .; len: 11; j_gene: TRBJ2-1; d_gene: .; CDR3nt: TGTGCCTGGAGTGGAGAAGATGAGCAGTTCTTC; CDR3aa: CAWSGEDEQFF
v_gene: TRBV20-1; abundance: medium-sized; len: 11; j_gene: TRBJ2-1; d_gene: .; CDR3nt: TGCAGTGCCAGACAGATCAATGAGCAGTTCTTC; CDR3aa: CSARQINEQFF
v_gene: TRBV9; abundance: .; len: 17; j_gene: TRBJ2-3; d_gene: .; CDR3nt: TGTGCCAGCAGCTTAAGAGGGAACATTCCCATGCCAGATACGCAGTATTTT; CDR3aa: CASSLRGNIPMPDTQYF
v_gene: TRBV29-1; abundance: once; len: 14; j_gene: TRBJ1-1; d_gene: .; CDR3nt: TGCAGCGTTGGGGAGGGTCACGATATGATTGAAGCTTTCTTT; CDR3aa: CSVGEGHDMIEAFF
v_gene: TRBV6-5; abundance: .; len: 15; j_gene: TRBJ2-1; d_gene: TRBD2; CDR3nt: TGTGCCAGCAGCCTCTCGACTAGCGGGGGGGATGAGCAGTTCTTC; CDR3aa: CASSLSTSGGDEQFF
v_gene: TRBV5-1; abundance: .; len: 17; j_gene: TRBJ1-5; d_gene: TRBD1; CDR3nt: TGCGCCAGCAGCTTGGAAGCGACAGGGTCGGGCAATCAGCCCCAGCATTTT; CDR3aa: CASSLEATGSGNQPQHF
v_gene: TRBV28; abundance: few; len: 13; j_gene: TRBJ2-2; d_gene: .; CDR3nt: TGTGCCAGCAGTTTGAGAGTTGCCGGGGAGCTGTTTTTT; CDR3aa: CASSLRVAGELFF
v_gene: TRBV28; abundance: few; len: 12; j_gene: TRBJ1-2; d_gene: .; CDR3nt: TGTGCCAGCAGTTCTTTATCTATGAGCTACACCTTC; CDR3aa: CASSSLSMSYTF
v_gene: TRBV5-6; abundance: .; len: 15; j_gene: TRBJ2-5; d_gene: TRBD2; CDR3nt: TGTGCCAGCAGCTTTCGGACTAGCGGAGGGGAGACCCAGTACTTC; CDR3aa: CASSFRTSGGETQYF
v_gene: TRBV10-3; abundance: medium-sized; len: 14; j_gene: TRBJ2-7; d_gene: TRBD1; CDR3nt: TGTGCCATCAGGTCCGGGACAGGGGGAAACGAGCAGTACTTC; CDR3aa: CAIRSGTGGNEQYF
v_gene: TRBV4-2; abundance: .; len: 20; j_gene: TRBJ2-1; d_gene: TRBD2; CDR3nt: TGTGCCAGCAGCCAGTTTGGTTCTGGCGGGGGGGCCACCTCCTACAATGAGCAGTTCTTC; CDR3aa: CASSQFGSGGGATSYNEQFF
v_gene: TRBV6-5; abundance: .; len: 12; j_gene: TRBJ2-5; d_gene: .; CDR3nt: TGTGCCAGCCGCCAGGGCTCGGGGACCCAGTACTTC; CDR3aa: CASRQGSGTQYF
v_gene: TRBV9; abundance: .; len: 16; j_gene: TRBJ2-1; d_gene: .; CDR3nt: TGTGCCAGCAGCGTAGTCGGGGACTTAACCTACAATGAGCAGTTCTTC; CDR3aa: CASSVVGDLTYNEQFF
v_gene: TRBV5-1; abundance: medium-sized; len: 14; j_gene: TRBJ1-1; d_gene: .; CDR3nt: TGCGCCAGCAGCAACGGACAGCCTAACACTGAAGCTTTCTTT; CDR3aa: CASSNGQPNTEAFF
v_gene: TRBV16; abundance: few; len: 16; j_gene: TRBJ1-5; d_gene: .; CDR3nt: TGTGCCAGCAGCCCTCGGGGGGTCGATACCAATCAGCCCCAGCATTTT; CDR3aa: CASSPRGVDTNQPQHF
v_gene: TRBV6-1; abundance: .; len: 15; j_gene: TRBJ1-2; d_gene: TRBD1; CDR3nt: TGTGCCAGCAGTGAATCACAGGGGTATAACTATGGCTACACCTTC; CDR3aa: CASSESQGYNYGYTF
v_gene: TRBV9; abundance: .; len: 16; j_gene: TRBJ2-3; d_gene: TRBD2; CDR3nt: TGTGCCAGCAGCGTAGCTCGGGCGGGAGGGGCAGATACGCAGTATTTT; CDR3aa: CASSVARAGGADTQYF
v_gene: TRBV6-6; abundance: .; len: 13; j_gene: TRBJ2-5; d_gene: .; CDR3nt: TGTGCCAGCAGTCCCCCAGGGGTGGAGACCCAGTACTTC; CDR3aa: CASSPPGVETQYF
v_gene: TRBV19; abundance: once; len: 16; j_gene: TRBJ2-7; d_gene: .; CDR3nt: TGTGCCAGTAGTATCGTTTGGAGGGGGGGCATCGACGAGCAGTACTTC; CDR3aa: CASSIVWRGGIDEQYF
v_gene: TRBV30; abundance: .; len: 8; j_gene: TRBJ2-5; d_gene: .; CDR3nt: TGTGCGACCGGGGCCCAGTACTTC; CDR3aa: CATGAQYF
v_gene: TRBV7-9; abundance: .; len: 16; j_gene: TRBJ2-1; d_gene: .; CDR3nt: TGTGCCAGCAGCTTAGTTACGGGGGGCGGGCTCCATGAGCAGTTCTTC; CDR3aa: CASSLVTGGGLHEQFF
v_gene: TRBV6-4; abundance: .; len: 15; j_gene: TRBJ2-3; d_gene: TRBD2; CDR3nt: TGTGCCAGCAGTGACTCGAGCGGGGGGGCAGATACGCAGTATTTT; CDR3aa: CASSDSSGGADTQYF
v_gene: TRBV28; abundance: few; len: 16; j_gene: TRBJ2-3; d_gene: TRBD2; CDR3nt: TGTGCCAGCCTCGGGACTAGCGGGGGGAGAACAGATACGCAGTATTTT; CDR3aa: CASLGTSGGRTDTQYF
v_gene: TRBV5-1; abundance: few; len: 14; j_gene: TRBJ1-2; d_gene: .; CDR3nt: TGCGCCAGCAGCCTTAGTACGTCCAACTATGGCTACACCTTC; CDR3aa: CASSLSTSNYGYTF
v_gene: TRBV4-1; abundance: .; len: 14; j_gene: TRBJ2-5; d_gene: .; CDR3nt: TGCGCCAGCAGCCCCCCTGGGGCTCTGAAGACCCAGTACTTC; CDR3aa: CASSPPGALKTQYF
v_gene: TRBV18; abundance: .; len: 14; j_gene: TRBJ2-2; d_gene: .; CDR3nt: TGTGCCAGCTCTCAGGGTTCGAACACCGGGGAGCTGTTTTTT; CDR3aa: CASSQGSNTGELFF
v_gene: TRBV7-3; abundance: few; len: 15; j_gene: TRBJ2-2; d_gene: TRBD2; CDR3nt: TGTGCCAGCAGCCCCGGGGCGGGGGGCCGCCGGGAGCTGTTTTTT; CDR3aa: CASSPGAGGRRELFF
v_gene: TRBV5-1; abundance: .; len: 12; j_gene: TRBJ2-1; d_gene: .; CDR3nt: TGCGCCAGCAGCTTCGGGAACAATGAGCAGTTCTTC; CDR3aa: CASSFGNNEQFF
v_gene: TRBV6-5; abundance: .; len: 15; j_gene: TRBJ1-1; d_gene: .; CDR3nt: TGTGCCAGCAGTTACGGGGCCGCCCCGAACACTGAAGCTTTCTTT; CDR3aa: CASSYGAAPNTEAFF
v_gene: TRBV5-1; abundance: .; len: 15; j_gene: TRBJ1-4; d_gene: .; CDR3nt: TGCGCCAGCAGCTTGGCCAAAGGGGCAGGTGAAAAACTGTTTTTT; CDR3aa: CASSLAKGAGEKLFF
v_gene: TRBV6-5; abundance: .; len: 14; j_gene: TRBJ1-1; d_gene: .; CDR3nt: TGTGCCAGCATCCCCTCAGCGGGCCCCTCTGCAGCTTTCTTT; CDR3aa: CASIPSAGPSAAFF